One and the same sample provided the 17 T cell receptor beta chains below, sequenced in a study of T cells in Graves' hyperthyroidism and ophthalmopathy. The investigators amplified TCR beta CDR3 regions from RNA transcripts. First-round RT-PCR of the TCR CDR3 relied on the HTBI primer set. One entry per CDR3 protein, called by TCRdb with MiXCR from the multiplex PCR reads. This sample carries fewer than 600,000 distinct CDR3 sequences, around an eighth of them seen once, and the ten largest clones take under 20%. The sample comprised blood. The source is a woman younger than 30 with Graves' hyperthyroidism.

The sample holds a few counts of this clonotype. This chain uses TRBV6-5 with TRBJ2-7; 9 bases match TRBD2. J lost 4 bases, V lost 0 bases, and 4 bases had no gene match. CDR1 and CDR2 (germline): MNHEY, SVGAGI. This CDR3 is built from 15 residues. CDR3 nucleotides: TGTGCCAGCAGTTACTCGGGCGGGAGGGTTTACGAGCAGTACTTC. Protein: CASSYSGGRVYEQYF.

Comment on this clonotype: The junction differs from germline at one of its ends, possibly a read error. This chain joins TRBV5-1 and TRBJ1-1, with 10 bases identical to TRBD1. CDR3 length: 15 amino acids. Germline lookup yields CDR1 SGHRS and CDR2 YFSETQ. CDR3 loop: CASRSAWTGGDEASF. As DNA, the CDR3 is TGCGCCAGCAGATCAGCCTGGACAGGGGGAGATGAAGCTTCCTTT.

This sequence joins TRBV29-1 and TRBJ1-2; 8 bases are a match to TRBD1. The V gene's germline CDR1 is SQVTM and CDR2 ANQGSEA. The V and J ends lost 0 bases and 2 bases, in that order; junction bases with no gene match: 2. The CDR3 has 14 amino acids. CDR3 sequence reads: CSVEDGQGNYGYTF. The CDR3, as DNA: TGCAGCGTTGAAGACGGACAGGGAAACTATGGCTACACCTTC.

At least ten counts were recorded for this clonotype. The J gene is TRBJ1-5, the V gene TRBV12-3 or TRBV12-4; D is ambiguous. The V end lost 6 bases, the J end lost 2 bases, and 8 bases lay between the germline ends. This CDR3 comprises 13 residues. The CDR3 protein is CASRREGNQPQHF. CDR3 sequence (DNA): TGTGCCAGCAGAAGGGAAGGCAATCAGCCCCAGCATTTT.

The sample holds a few counts of this clonotype. This clone may be a read error of a much larger clone one base away. The chain links TRBV7-3 to TRBJ2-3; 7 bases align to TRBD2. The germline gives CDR1 SGHTA, CDR2 FQGTGA. The CDR3 is 13 amino acids. In DNA form, the CDR3 reads TGTGCCAACAGCGCGGGGGGCACAGATACGCAGTATTTT. It translates to CANSAGGTDTQYF. The full variable domain, with the rest looked up from reference TRBV7-3 and TRBJ2-3, is GAGVSQTPSNKVTEKGKYVELRCDPISGHTALYWYRQSLGQGPEFLIYFQGTGAADDSGLPNDRFFAVRPEGSVSTLKIQRTERGDSAVYLCANSAGGTDTQYFGPGTRLTVL.

This clonotype showed up many times. V gene TRBV11-2 combines with J gene TRBJ2-7; a weak D match, TRBD1 (5 bases). V shed 1 base and J shed 1 base, with 11 bases lying between them. The germline gives CDR1 SGHAT, CDR2 FQNNGV. The CDR3 runs to 15 residues. This chain's CDR3 is CASSLGQLGSYEQYF. CDR3 coding DNA: TGTGCCAGCAGCTTAGGACAGCTAGGTTCCTACGAGCAGTACTTC.

In its sample, this clonotype was seen many times. This rearrangement joins TRBV6-1 to TRBJ1-2; D gene ambiguous. Deletions cut 7 bases from V and 4 bases from J, with 13 bases between. This CDR3 contains 13 residues. Germline loops: CDR1 MNHNS, CDR2 SASEGT. CDR3: CASNYRDTYGYTF. CDR3 DNA sequence: TGTGCCAGCAACTACAGAGACACCTATGGCTACACCTTC.

A remark on this clonotype: Its ends do not fully match the called genes, so a read error is possible. The chain is built from TRBV24-1 and TRBJ2-5; 7 bases agree with TRBD1. The CDR3 has 16 residues. In germline, CDR1 is KGHDR, CDR2 SFDVKD. In nucleotides, the CDR3 is TGTGCCACCAATGATACCGGGACAGCCAAACAAGAGACCCAGTACTTC. Protein sequence: CATNDTGTAKQETQYF.

In the case of this clonotype: This sequence may be a read error, since a much larger clone differs from it by one base. The V and J genes are TRBV6-2 or TRBV6-3 and TRBJ2-7; possible D gene TRBD2, 6 bases. The CDR3 contains 12 residues. Germline CDR1 MNHEY, CDR2 SVGEGT. Deletions cut 10 bases from V and 5 bases from J, with 15 bases between. CDR3 protein: CATTPGVHEQYF. CDR3 DNA sequence: TGTGCCACCACGCCGGGGGTCCACGAGCAGTACTTC.

This sequence joins TRBV12-3 or TRBV12-4 and TRBJ1-1, with D perhaps matching TRBD1 (5 bases). This CDR3 spans 13 amino acids. The ends were cut back, 2 bases at V and 5 bases at J, with 9 bases in the middle. CDR3 protein: CASSLIRVTEAFF. The CDR3 DNA is TGTGCCAGCAGTTTAATCAGGGTAACTGAAGCTTTCTTT.

This clonotype was detected ten times or more. This chain joins TRBV9 and TRBJ2-2; tentatively, D is TRBD1 (5 bases). The CDR3 totals 13 residues. Germline-derived CDR1 and CDR2 are SGDLS and YYNGEE. Trimming removed 6 bases from V and 0 bases from J, with 6 bases in between. DNA for the CDR3: TGTGCCAGCAAGGGGCCGAACACCGGGGAGCTGTTTTTT. Its protein is CASKGPNTGELFF.

The table lists this clonotype with many counts. The V call is TRBV11-2, the J call TRBJ1-5; D possibly corresponds to TRBD1 (5 bases). The CDR3 spans 13 residues. Germline V lookup: CDR1 SGHAT, CDR2 FQNNGV. The V end lost 7 bases, the J end lost 4 bases, and 11 bases lay between the germline ends. The CDR3 DNA follows: TGTGCCAGCAACAGACAGCATAATCAGCCCCAGCATTTT. Translation: CASNRQHNQPQHF.

This clonotype was seen repeatedly, ten times or more. This sequence joins TRBV12-3 or TRBV12-4 and TRBJ1-1; D is undetermined. Trimming removed 2 bases from V and 1 base from J, with 8 bases in between. This CDR3 comprises 14 residues. The CDR3 region is CASSLLDGNTEAFF. The CDR3 coding sequence is TGTGCCAGCAGTTTACTCGACGGGAACACTGAAGCTTTCTTT.

This clonotype was recorded many times. The chain recombines TRBV11-2 with TRBJ2-1; D possibly corresponds to TRBD1 (5 bases). This CDR3 spans 15 amino acids. The germline V and J ends were trimmed by 5 bases and 6 bases, with 17 bases remaining between them. Germline CDR1 SGHAT, CDR2 FQNNGV. This CDR3 is CASSPPSRVGNEQFF. In nucleotides, the CDR3 is TGTGCCAGCAGCCCCCCGAGCAGGGTGGGCAATGAGCAGTTCTTC.

The table lists this clonotype with many counts. The J gene is TRBJ2-1, the V gene TRBV20-1, with 7 nucleotides matching TRBD2. The germline CDR1 and CDR2 sequences are DFQATT and SNEGSKA (reference sequence). The V gene end was trimmed by 3 bases and the J gene end by 9 bases; junction bases not matched to a gene: 5. This CDR3 comprises 12 residues. In nucleotides, the CDR3 is TGCAGTGCTAGGGGGGGGAGGATTGAGCAGTTCTTC. Its protein is CSARGGRIEQFF.

This sequence joins TRBV19 and TRBJ2-7; D call uncertain. The V end lost 3 bases, the J end lost 5 bases, and 11 bases lay between the germline ends. This CDR3 region has 13 residues. The germline V gene has CDR1 LNHDA and CDR2 SQIVND (reference sequence). The CDR3 nucleotides read TGTGCCAGTAGTATCCCCCCCGGACACGAGCAGTACTTC. Its translation is CASSIPPGHEQYF.

This clonotype was seen many times. The CDR3 bases are TGTGCCAGCAGTTTAAAACTAGCGGGGCACTACGAGCAGTACTTC. Its protein product is CASSLKLAGHYEQYF. The rearrangement joins TRBV12-3 or TRBV12-4 to TRBJ2-7, with 10 bases aligning to TRBD2. The CDR3 contains 15 residues. Trimming at V came to 2 bases and at J to 3 bases, leaving 4 bases not matched to a gene.